A selection of T cell receptor beta chains follows, all from one sample in a study of cytomegalovirus exposure and HLA in healthy donors. The data were produced by immunoSEQ multiplex PCR, yet TCRdb's version contains in-frame clones alone and is incomplete. The sample contains 40,000 to 55,000 clones, roughly 93% of which appear only once. Sequencing was carried out using PBMCs. Every receptor here comes from a woman aged 18 to 35 in good health and CMV-seronegative. Both conserved end residues are part of each CDR3. A D gene is named only where the DNA matches it firmly. Clone size is shown for a subset of rows, as once, few, many or a class of expanded clone.

size,J,D,V,CDR3,DNA
NA,TRBJ2-3,TRBD2,TRBV7-9,CASSSLAGALTSTDTQYF,TGTGCCAGCAGCTCCCTAGCGGGAGCCTTAACAAGCACAGATACGCAGTATTTT
NA,TRBJ1-2,NA,TRBV19,CASSILGGANGYTF,TGTGCCAGTAGTATACTCGGAGGGGCAAATGGCTACACCTTC
NA,TRBJ1-2,TRBD1,TRBV15,CATSRGDRGGYGYTF,TGTGCCACCAGCAGAGGTGACAGGGGTGGCTATGGCTACACCTTC
NA,TRBJ2-7,TRBD2,TRBV6-1,CASSRNGGGTYEQYF,TGTGCCAGCAGCCGAAACGGGGGGGGGACCTACGAGCAGTACTTC
NA,TRBJ2-5,NA,TRBV28,CASRQQGGRTQYF,TGTGCCAGCAGACAACAGGGCGGACGGACCCAGTACTTC
NA,TRBJ2-7,NA,TRBV27,CASSPIPPYEQYF,TGTGCCAGCAGCCCCATTCCCCCCTACGAGCAGTACTTC
NA,TRBJ1-1,NA,TRBV2,CASSSQGNTEAFF,TGTGCCAGCAGTTCACAGGGGAACACTGAAGCTTTCTTT
once,TRBJ2-3,TRBD2,TRBV2,CASSESMTSVSTDTQYF,TGTGCCAGCAGTGAAAGTATGACTAGCGTTAGCACAGATACGCAGTATTTT
NA,TRBJ1-1,NA,TRBV7-2,CASSARQVNTEAFF,TGTGCCAGCAGCGCCAGACAGGTGAACACTGAAGCTTTCTTT
NA,TRBJ2-7,TRBD2,TRBV4-2,CASSQDIASGGYEQYF,TGTGCCAGCAGCCAAGATATAGCTAGCGGGGGATACGAGCAGTACTTC
NA,TRBJ2-2,NA,TRBV6-5,CASSYERSNTGELFF,TGTGCCAGCAGTTACGAGAGATCGAACACCGGGGAGCTGTTTTTT
NA,TRBJ2-2,TRBD1,TRBV18,CASSPSTGGRTGELFF,TGTGCCAGCTCACCATCGACAGGGGGGAGAACCGGGGAGCTGTTTTTT
NA,TRBJ2-5,NA,TRBV7-7,CASSVGNQETQYF,TGTGCTAGCAGCGTCGGTAATCAAGAGACCCAGTACTTC
NA,TRBJ2-3,TRBD1,TRBV5-8,CASSRTGGIRGTQYF,TGTGCCAGCAGTCGGACAGGGGGAATTCGGGGGACGCAGTATTTT
NA,TRBJ2-5,TRBD2,TRBV4-1,CASSQLNMGLAGGETQYF,TGCGCCAGCAGCCAACTAAACATGGGCCTAGCGGGGGGAGAGACCCAGTACTTC
NA,TRBJ2-2,NA,TRBV19,CASGTGTGELFF,TGTGCCAGTGGCACGGGGACCGGGGAGCTGTTTTTT
NA,TRBJ2-7,TRBD2,TRBV27,CASRGGTSVNEQYF,TGTGCCAGCAGGGGGGGGACTAGCGTCAACGAGCAGTACTTC
NA,TRBJ2-4,TRBD1,TRBV19,CASSIEGDRPLAKNIQYF,TGTGCCAGTAGTATAGAGGGGGACAGACCCCTAGCCAAAAACATTCAGTACTTC
NA,TRBJ2-6,NA,TRBV6-1,CASLAQGSGANVLTF,TGTGCCAGCCTAGCCCAAGGGTCTGGGGCCAACGTCCTGACTTTC
NA,TRBJ1-1,NA,TRBV5-1,CASSLDGESPSRAFF,TGCGCCAGCAGCTTGGATGGAGAATCGCCGTCGCGAGCTTTCTTT
once,TRBJ1-5,NA,TRBV2,CASSEMGPGQPQHF,TGTGCCAGCAGTGAGATGGGGCCAGGCCAGCCCCAGCATTTT
NA,TRBJ1-2,NA,TRBV28,CASSFNREGYTF,TGTGCCAGCAGTTTCAACAGGGAAGGCTACACCTTC
NA,TRBJ2-7,TRBD2,TRBV10-3,CAISDEREGVHEQYF,TGTGCCATCAGTGACGAGCGGGAGGGCGTCCACGAGCAGTACTTC
NA,TRBJ1-1,NA,TRBV2,CASSDGGRPPTEAFF,TGTGCCAGCAGTGACGGGGGGCGACCCCCCACTGAAGCTTTCTTT
NA,TRBJ1-2,TRBD1,TRBV29-1,CSVVTPGTGYYGYTF,TGCAGCGTTGTCACTCCCGGGACAGGGTACTATGGCTACACCTTC
NA,TRBJ2-3,NA,TRBV7-2,CASSSRGGMQYF,TGTGCCAGCAGCTCAAGGGGCGGGATGCAGTATTTT
NA,TRBJ1-4,NA,TRBV5-1,CASSSAPNEKLFF,TGCGCCAGCAGCTCCGCGCCTAATGAAAAACTGTTTTTT
NA,TRBJ2-5,NA,TRBV6-1,CASMRGQETQYF,TGTGCCAGCATGAGAGGCCAAGAGACCCAGTACTTC
NA,TRBJ2-3,TRBD2,TRBV27,CASSRYVLAATDTQYF,TGTGCCAGCAGCCGTTATGTACTAGCGGCTACAGATACGCAGTATTTT
NA,TRBJ1-2,TRBD1,TRBV10-3,CAISELEGQGYGYTF,TGTGCCATCAGTGAGCTGGAGGGACAGGGGTATGGCTACACCTTC
NA,TRBJ1-5,NA,TRBV5-6,CASSLAGGQPQHF,TGTGCCAGCAGCTTGGCCGGGGGTCAGCCCCAGCATTTT
NA,TRBJ2-2,TRBD2,TRBV14,CASSRLAGTGELFF,TGTGCCAGCAGCCGACTAGCTGGGACCGGGGAGCTGTTTTTT
NA,TRBJ2-2,NA,TRBV2,CASSEQGLGTGELFF,TGTGCCAGCAGTGAACAGGGATTGGGCACCGGGGAGCTGTTTTTT
few,TRBJ1-2,NA,TRBV5-4,CASSFDSLGYGYTF,TGTGCCAGCAGCTTCGACAGCTTGGGCTATGGCTACACCTTC
NA,TRBJ2-3,TRBD1,TRBV5-6,CASSPGQGFTDTQYF,TGTGCCAGCAGCCCAGGACAGGGGTTCACAGATACGCAGTATTTT
NA,TRBJ2-3,TRBD2,TRBV7-2,CASSSVAGTSGGSTDTQYF,TGTGCCAGCAGCTCCGTCGCCGGGACTAGCGGGGGGAGCACAGATACGCAGTATTTT
NA,TRBJ1-2,NA,TRBV5-6,CASSSDTNYGYTF,TGTGCCAGCAGCTCCGACACTAACTATGGCTACACCTTC
NA,TRBJ2-3,NA,TRBV7-6,CASSRDSRVGTQYF,TGTGCCAGCAGCCGGGACTCCCGGGTTGGTACGCAGTATTTT
NA,TRBJ1-1,TRBD1,TRBV7-9,CASSSRGRDTEAFF,TGTGCCAGCAGCTCCAGGGGGCGCGACACTGAAGCTTTCTTT
NA,TRBJ2-1,NA,TRBV21-1,CASSKVDPNPRTGVYNEQFF,TGTGCCAGCAGCAAAGTAGACCCGAATCCTCGGACAGGGGTCTACAATGAGCAGTTCTTC
NA,TRBJ1-6,TRBD1,TRBV4-1,CASSRGTGFSPLHF,TGCGCCAGCAGCAGAGGGACAGGGTTCTCACCCCTCCACTTT
NA,TRBJ2-7,TRBD2,TRBV2,CASSDLAGGYEQYF,TGTGCCAGCAGTGACTTAGCGGGAGGTTACGAGCAGTACTTC
NA,TRBJ2-2,NA,TRBV19,CASKVIRENTGELFF,TGTGCCAGTAAGGTTATCAGGGAGAACACCGGGGAGCTGTTTTTT
NA,TRBJ1-2,NA,TRBV4-1,CASSQDGRDSYGYTF,TGCGCCAGCAGCCAAGATGGAAGGGACTCCTATGGCTACACCTTC
NA,TRBJ2-3,NA,TRBV6-4,CASSEGRGTDTQYF,TGTGCCAGCAGTGAAGGGAGAGGCACAGATACGCAGTATTTT
NA,TRBJ2-1,TRBD1,TRBV27,CASSRGQGSYNEQFF,TGTGCCAGCTCGAGGGGACAGGGTTCCTACAATGAGCAGTTCTTC
once,TRBJ2-3,TRBD1,TRBV9,CASSLGQPSSDTQYF,TGTGCCAGCAGCTTGGGACAGCCGTCGTCAGATACGCAGTATTTT
once,TRBJ2-2,NA,TRBV5-1,CASSLAGTGPPSTGELFF,TGCGCCAGCAGCTTGGCCGGGACTGGGCCACCCAGCACCGGGGAGCTGTTTTTT
NA,TRBJ1-1,NA,TRBV28,CASSFSHRVGYTEAFF,TGTGCCAGCAGTTTTTCTCACAGGGTGGGGTACACTGAAGCTTTCTTT
NA,TRBJ1-4,NA,TRBV30,CAWSAGRLGKLFF,TGTGCCTGGAGTGCCGGGAGATTAGGAAAACTGTTTTTT
NA,TRBJ2-5,TRBD1,TRBV9,CTSSKQGSQETQYF,TGTACCAGCAGCAAACAGGGGTCTCAAGAGACCCAGTACTTC
NA,TRBJ1-5,TRBD1,TRBV4-1,CASSRGTGGAYSNQPQHF,TGCGCCAGCAGCCGTGGGACAGGGGGGGCTTATAGCAATCAGCCCCAGCATTTT
NA,TRBJ2-5,TRBD2,TRBV7-7,CASSPGLAGHQETQYF,TGTGCTAGCAGCCCAGGACTAGCGGGTCACCAAGAGACCCAGTACTTC
NA,TRBJ1-1,NA,TRBV19,CASSIRGIDTEAFF,TGTGCCAGTAGTATAAGGGGAATTGACACTGAAGCTTTCTTT
NA,TRBJ2-1,NA,TRBV7-6,CASSLVSRQQFF,TGTGCCAGCAGCTTAGTGAGTCGTCAGCAGTTCTTC
once,TRBJ1-1,TRBD1,TRBV10-3,CAIKRGGATNTEAFF,TGTGCCATCAAAAGAGGGGGCGCCACGAACACTGAAGCTTTCTTT
NA,TRBJ1-2,NA,TRBV5-1,CASSQEVDTFYGYTF,TGCGCCAGCAGCCAGGAAGTTGACACTTTCTATGGCTACACCTTC
NA,TRBJ1-1,NA,TRBV4-1,CASSRHGNTEAFF,TGCGCCAGCAGCCGACACGGCAACACTGAAGCTTTCTTT
NA,TRBJ1-1,TRBD1,TRBV5-6,CASSTQGGAWVNTEAFF,TGTGCCAGCAGCACGCAAGGGGGCGCTTGGGTGAACACTGAAGCTTTCTTT
NA,TRBJ2-1,TRBD1,TRBV2,CASHGGTGSVNEQFF,TGTGCCAGCCATGGCGGGACAGGGTCAGTCAATGAGCAGTTCTTC